Shown below are 4 T cell receptor beta chains from a single sample sequenced in a study of blood T cell repertoires in COVID-19. TCRdb keeps only in-frame clones here, not all; method: immunoSEQ multiplex PCR. The data show about 140,000 clones, over 65% seen once. The sequenced sample consisted of peripheral blood. These receptor sequences come from a man aged 50-60 years with acute or convalescent COVID-19.

This rearrangement joins TRBV27 to TRBJ2-2, with 10 bases fitting TRBD2. Per germline, CDR1 MNHEY and CDR2 SMNVEV (reference sequence). V trimming: 1 base; J trimming: 6 bases; junction bases outside the gene matches: 8. The CDR3 runs to 17 residues. The CDR3 loop is CASSLLSLAGGPGELFF. Written as DNA, the CDR3 is TGTGCCAGCAGTTTATTGTCTTTAGCGGGGGGCCCCGGGGAGCTGTTTTTT.

The chain is built from TRBV30 and TRBJ2-5; D remains unclear. The CDR3 spans 12 residues. Germline assignment: CDR1 GTSNPN and CDR2 SVGIG (reference sequence). With 1 base removed from V and 0 bases from J, the gap between germline ends came to 3 bases. CDR3 loop: CAWSDNQETQYF. The CDR3 region has the DNA TGTGCCTGGAGTGACAACCAAGAGACCCAGTACTTC.

The chain has TRBV27 and TRBJ2-2; 7 positions agree with TRBD2. The J segment lost 2 bases and the V segment lost 5 bases, leaving 2 bases of the junction unmatched. This CDR3 is built from 14 residues. Germline CDR1 is MNHEY and CDR2 is SMNVEV (reference sequence). CDR3 bases: TGTGCCAGCAGTCCGGGGGGAAACACCGGGGAGCTGTTTTTT. Protein sequence: CASSPGGNTGELFF.

The V and J genes are TRBV5-3 and TRBJ2-1; D might be TRBD2 (6 bases). TRBV5-3 is an ORF; its function is uncertain. The CDR3 is 14 amino acids. Trimming pared 6 bases from V and 4 bases from J, leaving 14 bases between. The CDR3 protein is CARMGRRGYNEQFF. DNA for the CDR3: TGTGCCAGAATGGGCCGACGGGGGTACAATGAGCAGTTCTTC.